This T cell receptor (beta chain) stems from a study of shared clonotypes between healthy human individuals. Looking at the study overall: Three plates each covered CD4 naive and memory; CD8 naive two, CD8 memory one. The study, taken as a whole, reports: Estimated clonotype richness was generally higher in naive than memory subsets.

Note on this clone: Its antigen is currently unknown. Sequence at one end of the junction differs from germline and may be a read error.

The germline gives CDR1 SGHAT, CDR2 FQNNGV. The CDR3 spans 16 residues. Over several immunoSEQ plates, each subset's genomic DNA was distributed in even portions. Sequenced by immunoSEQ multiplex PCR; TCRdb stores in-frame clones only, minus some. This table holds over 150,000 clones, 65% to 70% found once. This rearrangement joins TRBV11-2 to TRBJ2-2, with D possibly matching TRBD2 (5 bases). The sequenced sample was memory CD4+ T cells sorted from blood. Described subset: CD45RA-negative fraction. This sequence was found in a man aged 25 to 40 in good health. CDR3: CASSTLSAGNPGELFF. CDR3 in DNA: TGTGCCAGCAGCACGCTTTCAGCCGGGAACCCCGGGGAGCTGTTTTTT.